This TCR beta chain was profiled in a study of blood T cell repertoires in COVID-19. Per the authors' pipeline: Reference gene primer amplification gave nucleated cell count estimates. Using immunoSEQ multiplex PCR, the repertoire was profiled, and TCRdb retains in-frame clones only, with some absent. V, J and clone size are taken as reported in that table, and D and trimming were inferred from the DNA itself. The table records roughly 90,000 clones, roughly 80% of them present only once. The sequenced sample consisted of peripheral blood. This clonotype was sampled from a woman aged 70-85 years with acute or convalescent COVID-19.

The CDR3 DNA sequence: TGTGCCACCAGCGACAGGGGGGTAACCGGGGAGCTGTTTTTT. Its protein product is CATSDRGVTGELFF. This chain uses TRBV24-1 with TRBJ2-2, with 9 bases matching TRBD1. With V trimmed by 7 bases and J by 5 bases, 4 bases remained unmatched. The CDR3 extends over 14 amino acids. Germline V gives CDR1 KGHDR, CDR2 SFDVKD.